These T cell receptor beta chains were read from a single sample in a study of cytomegalovirus exposure and HLA in healthy donors. Some clones are missing from TCRdb's copy, which holds only in-frame ones; the method was immunoSEQ multiplex PCR. The sample includes some 160,000 clones, approximately 89% of them seen just once. The sample comprised PBMCs. The receptor set was obtained from a man aged 18 to 30 in good health and CMV-seronegative. The CDR3 runs from the conserved cysteine through the conserved F or W. The D gene is left open where the match is weak. Clone size is given for some rows only: seen once, a few or many times, or a class if the clone is expanded.

j_call	clone_size	v_call	d_call	cdr3_nt	cdr3_aa
TRBJ2-3	-	TRBV28	-	TGTGCCAGCAGTCCGACGGTCACAGGCACAGATACGCAGTATTTT	CASSPTVTGTDTQYF
TRBJ2-3	-	TRBV2	-	TGTGCCAGCAGTTCCGCCCGACTTCAAAATACGCAGTATTTT	CASSSARLQNTQYF
TRBJ2-5	-	TRBV19	TRBD1	TGTGCCAGTAGTGTCCCGAGAGACAGGGGAGAGACCCAGTACTTC	CASSVPRDRGETQYF
TRBJ2-5	-	TRBV5-6	-	TGTGCCAGCAGCTTAGTGGCTTCACAAGAGACCCAGTACTTC	CASSLVASQETQYF
TRBJ1-5	-	TRBV7-9	-	TGTGCCAGCAGCCCGGGGGGCCTTCAGCCCCAGCATTTT	CASSPGGLQPQHF
TRBJ2-7	-	TRBV29-1	-	TGCAGCGTTGAAGGGGTCACAGGGAAAAGAGGCGAGCAGTACTTC	CSVEGVTGKRGEQYF
TRBJ2-5	-	TRBV25-1	TRBD2	TGTGCCAGCAGTGGGTTAGCGGGAGGGGGGGAGACCCAGTACTTC	CASSGLAGGGETQYF
TRBJ1-2	many	TRBV19	-	TGTGCCAGTAGTATAGGGTCGGGAGTGGATGGCTACACCTTC	CASSIGSGVDGYTF
TRBJ1-6	few	TRBV5-1	-	TGCGCCAGCAGCGCCGCGAATTCACCCCTCCACTTT	CASSAANSPLHF
TRBJ1-5	-	TRBV6-1	TRBD1	TGTGCCAGCAGTGGGACAGGGACTAATCAGCCCCAGCATTTT	CASSGTGTNQPQHF
TRBJ2-1	-	TRBV6-1	-	TGTGCCAGCAGTGAATCCGCCGGGAGCTCCTACAATGAGCAGTTCTTC	CASSESAGSSYNEQFF
TRBJ2-5	once	TRBV27	TRBD1	TGTGCCAGCAGTGCCGGGACAGGGGGCAGGAAGACCCAGTACTTC	CASSAGTGGRKTQYF
TRBJ2-2	-	TRBV19	-	TGTGCCAGTAGTATTGGCGGCGGGGAGCTGTTTTTT	CASSIGGGELFF
TRBJ1-2	-	TRBV10-3	-	TGTGCCATCAAGGAATTTGAGGCAGCGGACGGCTACACCTTC	CAIKEFEAADGYTF
TRBJ1-1	-	TRBV25-1	-	TGTGCCAGCAGTGATAAGGGCAGGGGTATAGGGATGAACACTGAAGCTTTCTTT	CASSDKGRGIGMNTEAFF
TRBJ2-3	medium-sized	TRBV6-4	TRBD2	TGTGCCAGCAGTGAAGTTAGCGGGGGCACAGATACGCAGTATTTT	CASSEVSGGTDTQYF